This TCR beta chain comes out of a study of siplizumab effects on memory and regulatory T cells. Regarding the study as a whole: It was not possible to assign a naive or memory phenotype to roughly 75-95% of proliferating CD4+ or CD8+ clones. It was never confirmed that proliferating Tregs from siplizumab cultures were suppressive.

The protocol was immunoSEQ multiplex PCR, while the TCRdb copy is restricted to in-frame clones and leaves out a portion. This sample has over 100,000 clones, with around 90% found just once. On this clone itself: What it binds is not known.

The source material was Tregs sorted from blood. The source is a human donor in good health.

CDR3 bases: TGTGCCAGTACGAGCGGGAGTAGCGGGGAGCTGTTTTTT. It translates to CASTSGSSGELFF. This chain connects TRBV7-3 to TRBJ2-2, with 8 bases that match TRBD2. V lost 9 bases and J lost 7; bases outside the gene matches: 7. The CDR3 is 13 residues long. The germline gives CDR1 SGHTA, CDR2 FQGTGA.